A single T cell receptor (beta chain) is shown here with its context. The data were taken from a study of T cells in localized non-small cell lung cancer. Sequenced by immunoSEQ multiplex PCR; TCRdb stores in-frame clones only, minus some. The sample contains over 40,000 clones, approximately 83% of which appear only once. Germline V gives CDR1 SGHKS, CDR2 YYEKEE (reference sequence). The CDR3 runs to 17 residues. V shed 10 bases, J shed 0 bases, and the junction held 12 bases outside the gene matches. V gene TRBV5-5 combines with J gene TRBJ2-6, with 8 bases lining up with TRBD2. The sequence was collected from a man aged 35-69 years with stage III lung adenocarcinoma. The source material was peripheral blood mononuclear cells, sampled before any cancer treatment. The CDR3, as DNA: TGTGCCGCAGCCGCGCGGGGGGTGGTCTCTGGGGCCAACGTCCTGACTTTC. Translated, it gives CAAAARGVVSGANVLTF.